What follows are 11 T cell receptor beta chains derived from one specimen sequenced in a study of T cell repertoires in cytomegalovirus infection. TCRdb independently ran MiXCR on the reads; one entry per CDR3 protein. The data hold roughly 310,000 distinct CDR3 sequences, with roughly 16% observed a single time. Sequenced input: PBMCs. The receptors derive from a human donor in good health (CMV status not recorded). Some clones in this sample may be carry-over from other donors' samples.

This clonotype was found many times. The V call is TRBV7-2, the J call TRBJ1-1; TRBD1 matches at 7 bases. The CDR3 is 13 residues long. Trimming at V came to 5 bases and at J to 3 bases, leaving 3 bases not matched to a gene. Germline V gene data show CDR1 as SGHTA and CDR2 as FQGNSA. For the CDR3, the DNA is TGTGCCAGCAGCAGACAGGGAGACACTGAAGCTTTCTTT. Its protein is CASSRQGDTEAFF.

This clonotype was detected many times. Here the CDR3 reads CASSYDRGGEQFF. The CDR3, as DNA: TGTGCCAGCAGCTACGACAGGGGTGGTGAGCAGTTCTTC. V and J are TRBV11-1 and TRBJ2-1, with TRBD1 identical over 8 bases. The CDR3 has 13 amino acids. V shed 4 bases and J 9 bases; nucleotides not matched to a gene: 5. Germline CDR1 and CDR2: SGHAT and FQDESV (reference sequence).

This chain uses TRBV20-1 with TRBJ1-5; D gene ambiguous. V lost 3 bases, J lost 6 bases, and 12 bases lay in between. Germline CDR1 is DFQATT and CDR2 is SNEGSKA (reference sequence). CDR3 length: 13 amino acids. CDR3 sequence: CSASGHVGQPQHF. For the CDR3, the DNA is TGCAGTGCTAGTGGGCACGTTGGTCAGCCCCAGCATTTT.

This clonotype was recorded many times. The CDR3 DNA is TGTGCCAGCAGGGTTGGGGCAGGCAATTCCTACGAGCAGTACTTC. Translation gives CASRVGAGNSYEQYF. The rearrangement joins TRBV2 to TRBJ2-7; a weak D match, TRBD1 (5 bases). Trimming shortened V by 6 bases and J by 1 base, and 16 bases separated the two germline ends. There are 15 residues in the CDR3. Germline V gene lookup returns CDR1 SNHLY and CDR2 FYNNEI.

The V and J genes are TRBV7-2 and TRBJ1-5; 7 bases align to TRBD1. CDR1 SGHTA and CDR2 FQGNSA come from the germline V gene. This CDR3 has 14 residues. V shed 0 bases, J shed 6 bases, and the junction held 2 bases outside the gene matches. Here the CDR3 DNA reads TGTGCCAGCAGCTTAGCAGGGGGCGGTCAGCCCCAGCATTTT. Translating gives CASSLAGGGQPQHF.

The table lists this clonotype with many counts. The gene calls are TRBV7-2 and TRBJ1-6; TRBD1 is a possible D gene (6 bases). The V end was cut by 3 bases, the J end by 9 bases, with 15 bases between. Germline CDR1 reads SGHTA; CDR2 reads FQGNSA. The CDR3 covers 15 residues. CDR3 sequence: CASSFRSQGSSPLHF. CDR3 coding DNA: TGTGCCAGCAGCTTCCGCTCACAGGGTAGTTCACCCCTCCACTTT.

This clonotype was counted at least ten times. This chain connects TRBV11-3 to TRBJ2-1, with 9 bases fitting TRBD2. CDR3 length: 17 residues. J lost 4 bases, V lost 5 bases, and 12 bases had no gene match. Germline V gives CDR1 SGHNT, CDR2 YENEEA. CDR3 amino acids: CASSPDSRGGTYNEQFF. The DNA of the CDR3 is TGTGCCAGCAGCCCCGATTCGCGGGGGGGCACGTACAATGAGCAGTTCTTC.

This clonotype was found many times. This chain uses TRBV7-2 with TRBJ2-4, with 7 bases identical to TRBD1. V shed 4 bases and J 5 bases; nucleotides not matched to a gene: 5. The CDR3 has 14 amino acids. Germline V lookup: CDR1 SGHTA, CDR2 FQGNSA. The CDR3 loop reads CASSSRQGQNIQYF. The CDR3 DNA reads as TGTGCCAGCAGCTCTCGACAGGGACAAAACATTCAGTACTTC.

In nucleotides, the CDR3 is TGTGCCAGCACCAGGGACAGGGAGTTACGCAACACTGAAGCTTTCTTT. Translating it yields CASTRDRELRNTEAFF. The rearrangement links TRBV6-2 or TRBV6-3 to TRBJ1-1, with 9 bases lining up with TRBD1. V trimming: 7 bases; J trimming: 2 bases; junction bases outside the gene matches: 11. The CDR3 extends over 16 amino acids. Germline lookup yields CDR1 MNHEY and CDR2 SVGEGT.

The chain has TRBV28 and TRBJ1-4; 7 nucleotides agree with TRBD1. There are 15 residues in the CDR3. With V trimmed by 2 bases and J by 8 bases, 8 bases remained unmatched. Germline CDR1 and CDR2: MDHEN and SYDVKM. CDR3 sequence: CASSLSDRANEKLFF. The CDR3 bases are TGTGCCAGCAGTTTAAGCGACAGGGCGAACGAAAAACTGTTTTTT.

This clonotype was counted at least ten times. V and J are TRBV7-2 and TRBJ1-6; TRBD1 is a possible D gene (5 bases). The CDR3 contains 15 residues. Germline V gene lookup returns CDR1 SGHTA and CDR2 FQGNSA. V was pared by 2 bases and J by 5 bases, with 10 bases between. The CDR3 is CASSLQVGDNSPLHF. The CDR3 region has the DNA TGTGCCAGCAGCTTACAAGTGGGGGATAATTCACCCCTCCACTTT.